The rows below give T cell receptor beta chains drawn from one sample of a study of long-term antiretroviral therapy in people with HIV. Assay: immunoSEQ multiplex PCR; the TCRdb copy retains only in-frame clones and omits some. The sample lists fewer than 30,000 clones; roughly 80% were seen once. This specimen was unsorted PBMCs, taken 3 years after starting antiretroviral therapy. These receptors all come from a man aged 40-49 years with HIV. The CDR3 runs from the conserved cysteine through the conserved F or W. The D gene is left open where the match is weak. For some rows the clone size is stated as once, few or many, or as a class when expanded; others skip it.

J gene	V gene	CDR3 length	D gene	clone size	CDR3 protein	CDR3 DNA
TRBJ1-1	TRBV19	13	-	once	CASSKTWGTEAFF	TGTGCCAGTAGTAAAACTTGGGGGACTGAAGCTTTCTTT
TRBJ2-2	TRBV27	14	-	-	CASSSGPSTGELFF	TGTGCCAGCAGTTCAGGACCCTCCACCGGGGAGCTGTTTTTT
TRBJ2-7	TRBV9	14	-	-	CASSVAGASYEQYF	TGTGCCAGCAGCGTAGCGGGGGCCTCCTACGAGCAGTACTTC
TRBJ1-5	TRBV7-9	14	TRBD1	-	CASSLADRRQPQHF	TGTGCCAGCAGCTTAGCGGACAGGCGTCAGCCCCAGCATTTT
TRBJ1-5	TRBV6-5	14	-	-	CASSGGWDNQPQHF	TGTGCCAGCAGTGGGGGGTGGGACAATCAGCCCCAGCATTTT
TRBJ2-5	TRBV11-2	14	-	-	CASSLEGGGETQYF	TGTGCCAGCAGCTTGGAGGGCGGAGGAGAGACCCAGTACTTC
TRBJ2-2	TRBV18	13	-	-	CASSPDGSGELFF	TGTGCCAGCTCACCAGACGGGTCCGGGGAGCTGTTTTTT
TRBJ2-7	TRBV21-1	15	-	-	CASSDRDQSSYEQYF	TGTGCCAGCAGCGACAGGGACCAAAGCTCCTACGAGCAGTACTTC
TRBJ1-2	TRBV13	13	-	-	CASSLGGVDGYTF	TGTGCCAGCAGCTTAGGGGGGGTTGATGGCTACACCTTC
TRBJ2-1	TRBV19	14	TRBD2	-	CASSGGVWGNEQFF	TGTGCCAGTAGTGGGGGGGTCTGGGGGAATGAGCAGTTCTTC
TRBJ2-7	TRBV7-2	14	-	-	CASSLSPSSYEQYF	TGTGCCAGCAGCTTATCGCCGAGCTCCTACGAGCAGTACTTC
TRBJ2-7	TRBV18	16	-	-	CASSQEQTRVYEEQYF	TGTGCCAGCTCACAAGAACAGACCAGAGTCTATGAGGAGCAGTACTTC
TRBJ1-2	TRBV28	12	-	-	CASSPGSYGYTF	TGTGCCAGCAGTCCCGGGTCCTATGGCTACACCTTC
TRBJ1-2	TRBV7-3	13	TRBD1	-	CASSPDRVSGYTF	TGTGCCAGCAGCCCCGACAGGGTTAGTGGCTACACCTTC
TRBJ2-3	TRBV6-5	15	-	-	CASRSGERGTDTQYF	TGTGCCAGCAGATCAGGGGAGAGGGGCACAGATACGCAGTATTTT
TRBJ2-1	TRBV9	15	-	-	CASSVEGVSYNEQFF	TGTGCCAGCAGCGTAGAAGGGGTGAGCTACAATGAGCAGTTCTTC
TRBJ2-1	TRBV9	16	TRBD2	few	CASSVEGAGGYNEQFF	TGTGCCAGCAGCGTAGAGGGAGCGGGGGGGTACAATGAGCAGTTCTTC
TRBJ2-7	TRBV5-1	15	-	-	CASRPSNLGFNEQYF	TGCGCCAGCAGACCATCTAATCTAGGGTTTAACGAGCAGTACTTC
TRBJ2-1	TRBV11-3	15	TRBD1	-	CASSLGGQGYNEQFF	TGTGCCAGCAGCTTAGGGGGACAGGGGTACAATGAGCAGTTCTTC
TRBJ2-7	TRBV7-6	14	TRBD1	once	CASSFGQGSYEQYF	TGTGCCAGCAGCTTCGGACAGGGGTCCTACGAGCAGTACTTC
TRBJ2-5	TRBV10-2	14	TRBD1	-	CASNGQGASETQYF	TGCGCCAGCAATGGACAGGGGGCGAGTGAGACCCAGTACTTC
TRBJ1-1	TRBV6-5	15	-	-	CASLKAGLGNTEAFF	TGTGCCAGCCTAAAGGCGGGGCTCGGGAACACTGAAGCTTTCTTT